The clone carrying this T cell receptor beta chain has just a few counts. Antigen specificity is unknown. The sample comes from a study of post-analysis software for immune sequencing data. Study-wide background: The cohort encompassed relapsing-remitting, secondary progressive and progressive-relapsing multiple sclerosis disease courses. Broader study findings: About 5 TRBV segments occurring more often in patients than controls included TRBV5-6, TRBV5-1 and TRBV20-1. Clustering by F measure revealed strong co-clustering among samples prepared together in one batch.

Germline V CDR1 and CDR2: WNHNN, SYGVQD (reference sequence). The CDR3 extends over 18 amino acids. Trimming removed 0 bases from V and 7 bases from J; junction bases left unmatched: 11. cDNA libraries of TCR beta carried unique molecular identifiers. MiXCR, run by TCRdb on the PCR reads, gives a single entry per CDR3 protein. The sample yields about 800,000 distinct CDR3 sequences, about 27% seen once. The chain links TRBV10-1 to TRBJ2-7; 14 bases line up with TRBD2. The source of this sequence is a girl aged 5 to 17 with multiple sclerosis. The specimen sequenced was blood. The CDR3, as DNA: TGCGCCAGCAGTGAGTCGGCGGGAGGACTAGCGGGAGGAAAAGAGCAGTACTTC. Protein: CASSESAGGLAGGKEQYF.